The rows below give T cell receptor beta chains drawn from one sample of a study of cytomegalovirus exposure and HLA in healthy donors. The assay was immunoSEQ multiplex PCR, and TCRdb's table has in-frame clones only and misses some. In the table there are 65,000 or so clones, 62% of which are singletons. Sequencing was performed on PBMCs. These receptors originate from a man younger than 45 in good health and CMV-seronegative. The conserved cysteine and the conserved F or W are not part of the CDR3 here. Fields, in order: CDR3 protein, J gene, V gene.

CDR3: SVERTGAPYEQY
J: TRBJ2-7
V: TRBV29-1

CDR3: ASSQEVTSSYNEQF
J: TRBJ2-1
V: TRBV4-1

CDR3: ASSFSGSRVTYEQY
J: TRBJ2-7
V: TRBV7-8

CDR3: SVAGLPTKYEQY
J: TRBJ2-7
V: TRBV29-1

CDR3: ASSADSPYGYT
J: TRBJ1-2
V: TRBV6-1

CDR3: ASSPGVLAGSQETQY
J: TRBJ2-5
V: TRBV7-8

CDR3: ASSGARFSTDMNTEAF
J: TRBJ1-1
V: TRBV2

CDR3: ATRGVRLAGRYEQY
J: TRBJ2-7
V: TRBV30

CDR3: ASSPPPGNIHEQY
J: TRBJ2-7
V: TRBV18

CDR3: ASSPQGGGGLMSTEAF
J: TRBJ1-1
V: TRBV4-2

CDR3: SVGLTGELF
J: TRBJ2-2
V: TRBV29-1

CDR3: ASSPGGRRNEQF
J: TRBJ2-1
V: TRBV6-6

CDR3: SVDRDRAKYNEQF
J: TRBJ2-1
V: TRBV29-1

CDR3: ASSLMPTATSGSPLH
J: TRBJ1-6
V: TRBV7-3

CDR3: ASSESTDSPYGYT
J: TRBJ1-2
V: TRBV6-1

CDR3: ASSGGTGDEKLF
J: TRBJ1-4
V: TRBV5-1

CDR3: ASSFSQREYTDTQY
J: TRBJ2-3
V: TRBV5-4

CDR3: ASSQENSGGAIGEQF
J: TRBJ2-1
V: TRBV4-1

CDR3: ASSYSGAYEQY
J: TRBJ2-7
V: TRBV19

CDR3: ASSETGNNQPQH
J: TRBJ1-5
V: TRBV25-1

CDR3: ASSEVIPLH
J: TRBJ1-6
V: TRBV6-1

CDR3: ASSPRGVNTEAF
J: TRBJ1-1
V: TRBV11-2

CDR3: SVAFPRANGYT
J: TRBJ1-2
V: TRBV29-1

CDR3: ASAVFGYEQY
J: TRBJ2-7
V: TRBV2

CDR3: ASRMEGVNSNQPQH
J: TRBJ1-5
V: TRBV2

CDR3: ATSTGGIRETQY
J: TRBJ2-5
V: TRBV15

CDR3: ASSMTDFYGYT
J: TRBJ1-2
V: TRBV7-2

CDR3: ASRTEQLNEQF
J: TRBJ2-1
V: TRBV7-7

CDR3: ASSSGMGEQY
J: TRBJ2-7
V: TRBV6-5

CDR3: ASRTGQGETEAF
J: TRBJ1-1
V: TRBV2

CDR3: ASSRGSGGTQETQY
J: TRBJ2-5
V: TRBV4-1

CDR3: ASSLVPFDHRGSGNTIY
J: TRBJ1-3
V: TRBV5-6

CDR3: SVAHIGLRGRRGELF
J: TRBJ2-2
V: TRBV29-1

CDR3: ASSSSGQGNNEQF
J: TRBJ2-1
V: TRBV13

CDR3: ASSPFPGETQY
J: TRBJ2-5
V: TRBV9